Here is one TCR beta chain with its context. Its antigen is not known. Researchers used the Oncomine TCR Beta short-read assay to sequence DNA from cultured CD4+ T cells. The authors extracted genomic DNA from cultured CD4+ T cells. MiXCR, run by TCRdb on the PCR reads, gives a single entry per CDR3 protein. The sample holds approximately 7,600 distinct CDR3 sequences, around 50% seen once. This specimen belongs to a study of vaccination and CD4 T cells after COVID-19. For the study at large: Participants were given two doses of BNT162b2 or mRNA-1273 vaccine. Collection of post-COVID samples occurred a median around 94 days after diagnosis, spanning a range of 35 to 161.

Treatment of the sample: 10-day PBMC culture with coronavirus spike peptide pools or control peptides (ViraFEST assay). Researchers collected the unexposed donor's CD4+ T cells before the COVID-19 pandemic (2011-2018). This CDR3 contains 15 residues. The germline V gene encodes CDR1 LNHDA and CDR2 SQIVND (reference sequence). The junction had 10 bases not matched to a gene; V was cut back by 4 bases and J by 5 bases. This TCR came from a human donor in good health. The V call is TRBV19, the J call TRBJ1-1, with 7 bases aligning to TRBD1. The sequencing sample was made of CD4+ T cells from blood, cultured in vitro. The CDR3 DNA is TGTGCCAGTAGTACAACAGGGGTTAAGGGTACTGAAGCTTTCTTT. Translated, it gives CASSTTGVKGTEAFF.